This T cell receptor beta chain was captured in a study of T cells in Graves' hyperthyroidism and ophthalmopathy. Broader study findings: Most thyroid clonotypes with frequency above 0.001 were detected in blood.

In germline, CDR1 is GTSNPN, CDR2 SVGIG (reference sequence). Trimming removed 0 bases from V and 3 bases from J; junction bases left unmatched: 3. The CDR3 extends over 15 amino acids. Under 3 months was the duration of disease in ophthalmopathy patients, who also had a Clinical Activity Score of at least 3 and a NOSPECS grade of at least 4. Uncontrolled infection, other autoimmune disease, pregnancy or lactation barred patients from enrollment. Diagnoses used clinical symptoms, serum thyroxine and TRAb, thyroid ultrasound and orbital computed tomography. TCR beta CDR3 sequences were amplified from RNA transcripts. First-round RT-PCR with HTBI primers amplified the TCR CDR3 region. TCRdb reprocessed the multiplex PCR reads with MiXCR, giving one entry per CDR3 protein. Of around 300,000 distinct CDR3 sequences listed, around a fifth are singletons. In its sample, this clonotype was seen a few times. Its target is unknown.

This chain links TRBV30 with TRBJ2-2; 8 nucleotides align to TRBD1. Sequencing input: blood. The source is a man between 45 and 60 years old with Graves' ophthalmopathy. In DNA, the CDR3 is TGTGCCTGGAGTGTAATGGACAGGGACACCGGGGAGCTGTTTTTT. This gives the protein CAWSVMDRDTGELFF.